This note documents a single TCR beta chain sequence. The sample belongs to a study of blood T cell repertoires in COVID-19. Study-wide background: Some COVID-19 samples were acute and others convalescent; all came from the United States, Italy and Spain. Sources were T cells, B-cell-depleted T cells, or PBMCs; the material itself was cDNA or gDNA.

Original methodology: Quantification of nucleated cells was approximated via reference gene primer amplification. Method: immunoSEQ multiplex PCR; TCRdb's copy keeps in-frame clones and lacks some. V and J calls and clone size are copied from that table; D and trimming were computed from the DNA. The sample lists just over 650,000 clones, around 90% occurring once. CDR1 and CDR2 from the germline V gene are ENHRY and SYGVKD. With 4 bases removed from V and 0 bases from J, the gap between germline ends came to 10 bases. The CDR3 is 15 amino acids. The V call is TRBV10-3, the J call TRBJ1-5; the D gene is possibly TRBD1 (6 bases). This receptor was obtained from a woman between 18 and 29 years old with acute or convalescent COVID-19. The sample consisted of peripheral blood. DNA of the CDR3: TGTGCCATCAGTGTAGGACAGAATAGCAATCAGCCCCAGCATTTT. It encodes CAISVGQNSNQPQHF.